The 21 T cell receptor beta chains reported below all come from one sample, sequenced in a study of cytomegalovirus exposure and HLA in healthy donors. The PCR was carried out with 60 Vbeta primers and 13 Jbeta primers. Produced via immunoSEQ multiplex PCR; TCRdb's table is partial and in-frame only. The sample contains 150,000 to 200,000 clones, more than 65% of which appear only once. The sequencing sample was made of PBMCs. The receptors were gathered from a man between 18 and 29 years old in good health and CMV-seropositive.

The chain links TRBV28 to TRBJ1-1, with a possible D match to TRBD1 (6 bases). The CDR3 is made up of 14 amino acids. In germline, CDR1 is MDHEN, CDR2 SYDVKM. The V end lost 2 bases, the J end lost 1 base, and 8 bases lay between the germline ends. The CDR3 loop reads CASSLQGTNTEAFF. CDR3 sequence (DNA): TGTGCCAGCAGTTTACAGGGGACGAACACTGAAGCTTTCTTT.

The rearrangement links TRBV6-1 to TRBJ1-1; TRBD1 agrees at 8 bases. Trimming cost V 4 bases and J 0 bases; bases outside gene matches: 7. CDR1 and CDR2 (germline): MNHNS, SASEGT. The CDR3 covers 16 residues. The CDR3 reads CASSATRDRMNTEAFF. The CDR3 nucleotides are TGTGCCAGCAGTGCGACCCGGGACAGGATGAACACTGAAGCTTTCTTT.

This chain links TRBV6-1 with TRBJ2-5; D not certain. Germline-derived CDR1 and CDR2 are MNHNS and SASEGT. With 4 bases removed from V and 5 bases from J, the gap between germline ends came to 14 bases. The CDR3 has 14 amino acids. DNA for the CDR3: TGTGCCAGCAGTGGCTCGGAGATCCAGGAGACCCAGTACTTC. As protein: CASSGSEIQETQYF.

The chain employs TRBV7-9 and TRBJ2-1; TRBD2 matches at 14 bases. The germline V gene has CDR1 SEHNR and CDR2 FQNEAQ (reference sequence). The CDR3 spans 16 residues. Losses at the gene ends were 0 bases for V and 7 bases for J; bases not matched to a gene: 2. The CDR3 loop is CASSLAGLAGVNEQFF. CDR3 DNA sequence: TGTGCCAGCAGCTTAGCGGGACTAGCGGGAGTTAATGAGCAGTTCTTC.

This sequence joins TRBV9 and TRBJ2-3; D not certain. Germline V lookup: CDR1 SGDLS, CDR2 YYNGEE. V was trimmed by 4 bases and J by 3 bases, leaving 12 bases between them. The CDR3 contains 14 residues. CDR3 nucleotides: TGTGCCAGCAGCCCAGGTCAGGCGACAGATACGCAGTATTTT. It yields the protein CASSPGQATDTQYF.

The chain combines TRBV4-1 with TRBJ2-2, with 9 positions matching TRBD2. The CDR3 consists of 17 residues. V was clipped by 4 bases and J by 8 bases; unmatched bases: 14. The V gene's germline CDR1 is MGHRA and CDR2 YSYEKL. As DNA, the CDR3 is TGCGCCAGCAGCCGTCTCGTGGCGGGAGGGCCTGGTGGGGAGCTGTTTTTT. Amino acid sequence: CASSRLVAGGPGGELFF.

This clone came up once. The chain employs TRBV28 and TRBJ2-5; TRBD2 agrees at 10 bases. Germline V CDR1 and CDR2: MDHEN, SYDVKM. J lost 3 bases, V lost 7 bases, and 8 bases had no gene match. The CDR3 runs to 15 residues. The CDR3 DNA reads as TGTGCCAGCAACCCTCATCTAGCGGGAGAAGAGACCCAGTACTTC. This codes for CASNPHLAGEETQYF.

The chain links TRBV19 to TRBJ2-5; 7 nucleotides match TRBD1. In germline, CDR1 is LNHDA, CDR2 SQIVND (reference sequence). CDR3 length equals 15 residues. V lost 4 bases to trimming and J lost 4 bases; unmatched junction nucleotides: 9. CDR3 sequence reads: CASSTLGQVGETQYF. The CDR3 DNA follows: TGTGCCAGTAGTACTCTCGGACAGGTCGGAGAGACCCAGTACTTC.

The chain employs TRBV5-1 and TRBJ1-2, with a weak D call TRBD1 (5 bases). CDR3 length: 13 residues. Germline loops: CDR1 SGHRS, CDR2 YFSETQ. Deletions cut 2 bases from V and 3 bases from J, with 8 bases between. For the CDR3, the DNA is TGCGCCAGCAGCTTTGGGGGGGACTATGGCTACACCTTC. It yields the protein CASSFGGDYGYTF.

The chain carries TRBV7-9 and TRBJ2-7, with 7 bases matching TRBD1. Germline V gene lookup returns CDR1 SEHNR and CDR2 FQNEAQ (reference sequence). The V segment lost 9 bases and the J segment 3 bases; nucleotides outside the gene matches: 8. The CDR3 sequence is 13 residues long. The CDR3: CARGQEEYYEQYV. The CDR3 DNA follows: TGTGCCAGAGGACAGGAGGAATACTACGAGCAGTACGTC.

The rearrangement links TRBV10-3 to TRBJ1-1, with D perhaps TRBD1 (5 bases). The CDR3 has 13 residues. The germline V gene has CDR1 ENHRY and CDR2 SYGVKD. Trimming removed 1 base from V and 6 bases from J, with 9 bases in between. CDR3 sequence: CAISEFDSSEAFF. The DNA of the CDR3 is TGTGCCATCAGTGAGTTCGACAGCTCTGAAGCTTTCTTT.

The chain uses TRBV6-1 and TRBJ1-5, with a weak D call TRBD1 (6 bases). CDR1 is MNHNS and CDR2 is SASEGT in the germline V gene. This CDR3 is 17 amino acids long. V was pared by 3 bases and J by 0 bases, with 15 bases between. The CDR3 bases are TGTGCCAGCAGTGAGGTCGGGACACAATATAGCAATCAGCCCCAGCATTTT. Translation gives CASSEVGTQYSNQPQHF.

CDR3 nucleotide sequence: TGCGCCAGCAGCTTGGACAGTGGTAGGACTGAAGCTTTCTTT. Translating gives CASSLDSGRTEAFF. The J gene is TRBJ1-1, the V gene TRBV5-1; D gene ambiguous. V was cut by 0 bases and J by 5 bases, with 11 bases left in between. CDR3 size: 14 residues. CDR1 is SGHRS and CDR2 is YFSETQ in the germline V gene.

The chain is built from TRBV7-8 and TRBJ2-1; 7 positions agree with TRBD1. Germline V gene sequence: CDR1 SGHVS, CDR2 FQNEAQ. V trimming: 0 bases; J trimming: 2 bases; junction bases outside the gene matches: 7. The CDR3 length is 17 residues. The CDR3 nucleotides are TGTGCCAGCAGCTTAGCTTACAGGGGATCCACCTACAATGAGCAGTTCTTC. This encodes CASSLAYRGSTYNEQFF.

The chain links TRBV6-1 to TRBJ2-3, with unresolved D. The germline gives CDR1 MNHNS, CDR2 SASEGT. The CDR3 totals 15 residues. Trimming took 6 bases from V and 0 from J, leaving 13 bases between them. The CDR3 DNA follows: TGTGCCAGCAGCGTACTTGACGGGAGCACAGATACGCAGTATTTT. Residues: CASSVLDGSTDTQYF.

The gene calls are TRBV5-1 and TRBJ2-1, with TRBD2 matching over 7 bases. The V and J ends lost 0 bases and 0 bases, in that order; junction bases with no gene match: 3. This CDR3 is 16 amino acids long. CDR1 is SGHRS and CDR2 is YFSETQ in the germline V gene. The CDR3, as DNA: TGCGCCAGCAGCTTGGAGGGAGGGAGCTCCTACAATGAGCAGTTCTTC. Amino acid sequence: CASSLEGGSSYNEQFF.

The chain links TRBV6-5 to TRBJ2-2; tentatively, D is TRBD1 (5 bases). With 6 bases removed from V and 4 bases from J, the gap between germline ends came to 12 bases. The CDR3 has 14 residues. The germline gives CDR1 MNHEY, CDR2 SVGAGI. The CDR3 spells CASSSTGPTGELFF. In DNA, the CDR3 is TGTGCCAGCAGCTCCACAGGTCCCACCGGGGAGCTGTTTTTT.

The chain joins TRBV11-1 to TRBJ1-1, with 7 bases aligning to TRBD1. CDR3 length: 14 residues. Germline assignment: CDR1 SGHAT and CDR2 FQDESV (reference sequence). Trimming at V came to 5 bases and at J to 5 bases, leaving 8 bases not matched to a gene. CDR3 sequence reads: CASSPASRGTEAFF. The CDR3 DNA sequence: TGTGCCAGCAGCCCAGCCTCCAGGGGGACTGAAGCTTTCTTT.

The rearrangement joins TRBV6-1 to TRBJ2-7; 7 nucleotides agree with TRBD1. Germline CDR1 and CDR2: MNHNS and SASEGT. This CDR3 is built from 15 residues. Trimming at V came to 0 bases and at J to 4 bases, leaving 6 bases not matched to a gene. CDR3 protein: CASSEAKTGDYEQYV. Here the CDR3 DNA reads TGTGCCAGCAGTGAAGCGAAAACAGGGGATTACGAGCAGTACGTC.

This chain uses TRBV2 with TRBJ1-1; maybe TRBD1 (5 bases). Germline V CDR1 and CDR2: SNHLY, FYNNEI. The V end lost 7 bases, the J end lost 4 bases, and 13 bases lay between the germline ends. The CDR3 is 13 residues long. Here the CDR3 DNA reads TGTGCCAGCACCGAAAGGGGCTCCACTGAAGCTTTCTTT. This encodes CASTERGSTEAFF.

This rearrangement joins TRBV6-6 to TRBJ2-7; weak D call: TRBD1 (6 bases). The V end was cut by 2 bases, the J end by 0 bases, with 8 bases between. This CDR3 has 14 amino acids. CDR1 MNHNY and CDR2 SVGAGI come from the germline V gene (reference sequence). The CDR3 DNA reads TGTGCCAGCAGTTACACGGACAGCTCCTACGAGCAGTACGTC. Translation gives CASSYTDSSYEQYV.